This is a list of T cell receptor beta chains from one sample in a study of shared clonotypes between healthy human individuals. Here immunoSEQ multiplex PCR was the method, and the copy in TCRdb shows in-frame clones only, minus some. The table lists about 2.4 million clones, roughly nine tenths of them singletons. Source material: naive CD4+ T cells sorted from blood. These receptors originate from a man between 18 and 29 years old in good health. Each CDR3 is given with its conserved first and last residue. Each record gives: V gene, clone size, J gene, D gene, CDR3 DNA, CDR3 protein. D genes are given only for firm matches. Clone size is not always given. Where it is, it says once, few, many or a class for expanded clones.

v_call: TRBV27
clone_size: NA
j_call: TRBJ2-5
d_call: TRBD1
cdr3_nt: TGTGCCAGCAGTCAGACAGGGTACGGGGAGACCCAGTACTTC
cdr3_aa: CASSQTGYGETQYF

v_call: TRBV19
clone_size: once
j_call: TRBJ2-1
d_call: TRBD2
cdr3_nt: TGTGCCAGTCGACTAGCGGGAGTTATGTTCTTC
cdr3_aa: CASRLAGVMFF

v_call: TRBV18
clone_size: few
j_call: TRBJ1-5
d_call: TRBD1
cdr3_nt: TGTGCCAGCTCACCCGGGACAGGGAACCAGCCCCAGCATTTT
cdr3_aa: CASSPGTGNQPQHF

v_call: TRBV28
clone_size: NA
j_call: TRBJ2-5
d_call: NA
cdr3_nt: TGTGCCAGCAGTATTGTATCGGAGACCCAGTACTTC
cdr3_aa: CASSIVSETQYF

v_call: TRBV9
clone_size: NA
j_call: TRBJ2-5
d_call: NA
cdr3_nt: TGTGCCAGCAGCGTAGCTACAGGGATTGGAGGGACCCAGTACTTC
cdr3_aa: CASSVATGIGGTQYF

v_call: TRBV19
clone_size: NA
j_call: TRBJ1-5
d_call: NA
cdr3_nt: TGTGCCAGTATAGGTCGGGTGGTGGGTCAGCCCCAGCATTTT
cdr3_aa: CASIGRVVGQPQHF

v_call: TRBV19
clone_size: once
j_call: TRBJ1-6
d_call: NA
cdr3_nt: TGTGCCAGTAGGCCAGGGACCCAAATCTATAATTCACCCCTCCACTTT
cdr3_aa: CASRPGTQIYNSPLHF

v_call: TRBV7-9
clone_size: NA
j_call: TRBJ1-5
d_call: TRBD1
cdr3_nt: TGTGCCAGCAGCCCGGACAGGGCGCGGAGGGATCAGCCCCAGCATTTT
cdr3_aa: CASSPDRARRDQPQHF

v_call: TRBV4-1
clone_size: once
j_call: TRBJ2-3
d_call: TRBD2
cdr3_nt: TGCGCCAGCAGCCAAGATCACGGGGGGGCGTCAGATACGCAGTATTTT
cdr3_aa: CASSQDHGGASDTQYF

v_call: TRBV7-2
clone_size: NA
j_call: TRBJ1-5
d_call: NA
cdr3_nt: TGTGCCAGCAGCTTTCCAGGGAACAATCAGCCCCAGCATTTT
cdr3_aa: CASSFPGNNQPQHF

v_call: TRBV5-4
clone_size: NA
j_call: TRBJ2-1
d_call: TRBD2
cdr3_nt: TGTGCCAGCAGCTTCCCCACTACTAGCGGGGGACGCTCCTACAATGAGCAGTTCTTC
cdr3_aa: CASSFPTTSGGRSYNEQFF

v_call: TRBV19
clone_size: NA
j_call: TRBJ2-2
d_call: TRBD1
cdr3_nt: TGTGCCAGTAAACCGACAGGGGACACCGGGGAGCTGTTTTTT
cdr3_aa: CASKPTGDTGELFF